Below, 15 T cell receptor beta chains from the same sample are listed, as sequenced in a study of cytomegalovirus exposure and HLA in healthy donors (dated by TCRdb to about 2017). The method was the immunoSEQ multiplex PCR assay. For the multiplex PCR, a mixture combining 60 forward primers for TCR Vbeta segments and 13 reverse primers for TCR Jbeta segments was used. TCRdb holds this immuneACCESS table with in-frame rearrangements only. Some clones are missing; in checked studies, unresolved V genes explain under half, and the rest has no known cause. The sample table holds about 94,000 clones, of which 6.5% to 8% were seen once. The top ten clones comprise 2.3% of the sample. Material for sequencing was PBMCs. The receptors originated from a man in his fifties or sixties in good health and CMV-seronegative.

This clone was recorded many times. The chain combines TRBV28 with TRBJ1-2; the match to TRBD1 covers 7 bases. There are 13 residues in the CDR3. The germline V gene has CDR1 MDHEN and CDR2 SYDVKM. V dropped 2 bases and J dropped 5; count of bases not matched to a gene: 2. Written as DNA, the CDR3 is TGTGCCAGCAGTTTAGACAGGGAGTATGGCTACACCTTC. Its protein product is CASSLDREYGYTF.

This clone was seen a few times. The rearrangement joins TRBV7-9 to TRBJ2-7, with TRBD2 matching 7 bases. Trimming removed 0 bases from V and 4 bases from J; junction bases left unmatched: 3. Germline V lookup: CDR1 SEHNR, CDR2 FQNEAQ (reference sequence). The CDR3 runs to 14 residues. CDR3 residues: CASSLALGGYEQYF. As DNA, the CDR3 is TGTGCCAGCAGCTTAGCTTTGGGGGGGTACGAGCAGTACTTC.

The chain joins TRBV9 to TRBJ2-7, with 12 bases fitting TRBD1. The CDR3 has 15 amino acids. V gave up 4 bases and J gave up 4 bases; unmatched junction bases: 6. Germline V lookup: CDR1 SGDLS, CDR2 YYNGEE. CDR3 in amino acids: CASSPRDRGQYEQYF. The CDR3 DNA reads as TGTGCCAGCAGCCCCCGGGACAGGGGGCAATACGAGCAGTACTTC.

The chain combines TRBV15 with TRBJ2-7, with D possibly matching TRBD1 (5 bases). V lost 5 bases and J 3 bases, leaving 23 bases between the germline ends. CDR3 length: 17 residues. Germline CDR1 LNHNV, CDR2 YYDKDF (reference sequence). The CDR3 is CATSGQIQGPSRYEQYF. CDR3 coding DNA: TGTGCCACCAGCGGGCAGATTCAGGGTCCCTCGCGCTACGAGCAGTACTTC.

In this sample, this clone turned up a few times. J is TRBJ2-7 and V is TRBV4-1, with TRBD2 as a possible D gene (6 bases). The CDR3 spans 15 residues. With 5 bases removed from V and 4 bases from J, the gap between germline ends came to 18 bases. Germline lookup yields CDR1 MGHRA and CDR2 YSYEKL. CDR3 sequence reads: CASSTKTGEVYEQYF. The CDR3, as DNA: TGCGCCAGCAGCACCAAGACGGGAGAAGTTTACGAGCAGTACTTC.

The sample holds a few counts of this clone. This chain links TRBV21-1 with TRBJ1-1; the table calls TRBD1, which could not be checked here. TRBV21-1 represents a pseudogene. CDR3 size: 15 residues. The CDR3 DNA is TGTGCCAGCAGCAGCGCAGGGATAGGGAACACTGAAGCTTTCTTT. Protein: CASSSAGIGNTEAFF.

This sequence joins TRBV6-1 and TRBJ1-6; D is undetermined. Germline CDR1 and CDR2: MNHNS and SASEGT. The V end was cut by 10 bases, the J end by 0 bases, with 10 bases between. The CDR3 contains 14 residues. Written as DNA, the CDR3 is TGTGCCACCAGCAGGCGCTCCTATAATTCACCCCTCCACTTT. The encoded protein is CATSRRSYNSPLHF.

This clone appeared a few times. This chain joins TRBV28 and TRBJ2-3; D perhaps matches TRBD1 (7 bases). The germline V and J ends were trimmed by 3 bases and 5 bases, with 12 bases remaining between them. This CDR3 has 14 amino acids. Germline assignment: CDR1 MDHEN and CDR2 SYDVKM. The CDR3: CASSLWQGGDTQYF. The CDR3 DNA is TGTGCCAGCAGTTTGTGGCAGGGGGGAGATACGCAGTATTTT.

The chain joins TRBV12-5 to TRBJ1-1, with TRBD1 as a possible D gene (5 bases). The CDR3 is made up of 16 amino acids. The V gene lost 6 bases and the J gene lost 1 base, with 18 bases spanning the gap. Germline CDR1 and CDR2: LGHNT and FRNRAP. The CDR3 DNA reads as TGTGCTAGTGGCCCTGATGCCTTTGACAGGAACACTGAAGCTTTCTTT. Its translation is CASGPDAFDRNTEAFF.

The chain has TRBV21-1 and TRBJ1-1; TRBD1, the table's D call, was not compared with the DNA. TRBV21-1 is a pseudogene locus. The CDR3 length is 18 residues. The CDR3 region has the DNA TGTGCCAGCAGCAAATATACCGGTAAGAGAGACAGGGTCACTGAAGCTTTCTTT. Amino acid sequence: CASSKYTGKRDRVTEAFF.

This clone has just a few counts. The chain carries TRBV5-4 and TRBJ2-1; 9 positions match TRBD2. V lost 4 bases to trimming and J lost 3 bases; unmatched junction nucleotides: 8. The CDR3 loop spans 16 amino acids. The germline CDR1 and CDR2 sequences are SGHNT and YYREEE (reference sequence). CDR3 sequence reads: CASSVAPAGGYNEQFF. Here the CDR3 DNA reads TGTGCCAGCAGCGTCGCCCCAGCGGGAGGCTACAATGAGCAGTTCTTC.

V usage is TRBV2 and J usage is TRBJ1-1, with D tentatively TRBD1 (5 bases). Germline CDR1 SNHLY, CDR2 FYNNEI. Trimming removed 4 bases from V and 10 bases from J, with 16 bases in between. The length of the CDR3 is 13 residues. CDR3: CASSAGHLLGAFF. CDR3 DNA: TGTGCCAGCAGTGCTGGACATCTTTTAGGAGCTTTCTTT. The full variable domain, with the rest looked up from reference TRBV2 and TRBJ1-1, is EPEVTQTPSHQVTQMGQEVILRCVPISNHLYFYWYRQILGQKVEFLVSFYNNEISEKSEIFDDQFSVERPDGSNFTLKIRSTKLEDSAMYFCASSAGHLLGAFFGQGTRLTVV.

V is TRBV18 and J is TRBJ1-4; possibly TRBD1 for D (6 bases). Germline loops: CDR1 KGHSH, CDR2 LQKENI. The CDR3 sequence is 15 residues long. With 6 bases removed from V and 0 bases from J, the gap between germline ends came to 11 bases. Here the CDR3 reads CASSQDSATNEKLFF. As DNA, the CDR3 is TGTGCCAGCTCGCAGGACAGTGCAACTAATGAAAAACTGTTTTTT.

This chain connects TRBV9 to TRBJ2-5, with 7 bases lining up with TRBD1. The germline V gene encodes CDR1 SGDLS and CDR2 YYNGEE. The CDR3 spans 14 residues. Trimming cost V 4 bases and J 0 bases; bases outside gene matches: 3. In DNA form, the CDR3 reads TGTGCCAGCAGCCAGGGACAGAACCAAGAGACCCAGTACTTC. It translates to CASSQGQNQETQYF.

The V gene is TRBV19, the J gene TRBJ1-1; D call uncertain. V gave up 4 bases and J gave up 5 bases, with 17 bases separating them. Germline CDR1 is LNHDA and CDR2 is SQIVND (reference sequence). This CDR3 contains 15 residues. The CDR3 nucleotides read TGTGCCAGTAGTACCGGACGGGGATTAAGGACTGAAGCTTTCTTT. Translation gives CASSTGRGLRTEAFF.